The sequence of this T cell receptor (beta chain) was determined in a study of OX40 agonist ivuxolimab in advanced cancers. Study-level background: Ivuxolimab, which targeted the costimulatory receptor OX40 (CD134), was an agonistic, fully human IgG2 monoclonal antibody. Intravenous ivuxolimab was administered to patients every 2 weeks at six dose levels: 0.01, 0.1, 0.3, 1.5, 3 and 10 mg/kg. Of the approximately 50 dose-escalation patients, hepatocellular carcinoma was present in roughly 19, melanoma in some 15, renal cell carcinoma in 9 and head and neck cancer in 9. A male proportion of roughly 80% and a mean age of approximately 60 years, ranging from 23 to 79, were recorded for the dose-escalation cohort. Prior anti-PD-1, anti-PD-L1 or anti-CTLA-4 therapy was permitted, and checkpoint inhibitors had been received by more than 35% of dose-escalation patients. Partial responses occurred in three dose-escalation patients, of whom one had hepatocellular carcinoma and two had cutaneous melanoma. Peripheral TCRbeta sequencing aimed to test whether ivuxolimab altered TCR sequence diversity and caused clonal T-cell expansion. The paper covers the monotherapy dose-escalation part of the phase I ivuxolimab trial, which included N of about 50 patients. General findings and caveats noted by the study authors: In the 0.1-3.0 mg/kg groups, partial responders were among the patients with the lowest normalized peripheral clonal expansion, particularly in CD8+ T cells. Which antigens the clonally expanded peripheral T cells were specific for was not determined. After ivuxolimab, CD8+ T cells had more expanded clones than CD4+ T cells on average. At doses from 0.1 to 3.0 mg/kg, clonal expansion was seen in both CD4+ and CD8+ blood T cells between baseline and week 6. Low levels of normalized T-cell clonal expansion were also seen in some patients who did not respond.

Genomic DNA was extracted from sorted cells for sequencing of the TCRbeta CDR3 region. The immunoSEQ Assay was used to sequence the TCRbeta CDR3 regions. What TCRdb holds here is the immuneACCESS table cut down to in-frame rearrangements. Part of the clones is not present; checked against another copy, under half of the missing clones reflect an unresolved V gene, and the others are unexplained. The sample includes fewer than 30,000 clones, with roughly 80% observed a single time. Jointly, the top ten make up about 29% of the sample. In this sample, this clone turned up once. No antigen is known for it. The sample holds no much larger clone one base away, and base qualities are not on file. CDR1 SEHNR and CDR2 FQNEAQ were looked up in the germline V gene (reference sequence). V has 2 bases trimmed and J has 0 bases trimmed; junction bases matching no gene number 10. The CDR3, from cysteine to phenylalanine, totals 17 residues. CDR3 DNA only is kept here, 51 bases in frame from base 1.

The trial excluded patients who had a history of autoimmune disease or were on systemic immunosuppression. Peripheral blood for TCR sequencing was collected from all dose cohorts at baseline, on cycle 4 day 1, and on cycle 7 day 1. The samples were drawn from a first-in-human, open-label, multicenter phase I dose-escalation trial of ivuxolimab. Adults with locally advanced or metastatic melanoma, renal cell, hepatocellular, or head and neck squamous cell carcinoma were enrolled in the trial. Before TCR sequencing, CD4+ T cells and CD8+ T cells from peripheral blood were sorted into separate populations.

Sample: CD4+ or CD8+ T cells sorted from blood, taken in a trial of the OX40 agonist ivuxolimab. The V and J segments used are TRBV7-9 and TRBJ2-7, with 7 junctional bases fitting TRBD1. The TCR comes from an adult with an advanced solid tumor such as melanoma, head and neck, liver or kidney cancer. The CDR3 has the sequence CASSLIPGTESSYEQYF. The DNA reads TGTGCCAGCAGCTTAATCCCTGGGACAGAGAGCTCCTACGAGCAGTACTTC.